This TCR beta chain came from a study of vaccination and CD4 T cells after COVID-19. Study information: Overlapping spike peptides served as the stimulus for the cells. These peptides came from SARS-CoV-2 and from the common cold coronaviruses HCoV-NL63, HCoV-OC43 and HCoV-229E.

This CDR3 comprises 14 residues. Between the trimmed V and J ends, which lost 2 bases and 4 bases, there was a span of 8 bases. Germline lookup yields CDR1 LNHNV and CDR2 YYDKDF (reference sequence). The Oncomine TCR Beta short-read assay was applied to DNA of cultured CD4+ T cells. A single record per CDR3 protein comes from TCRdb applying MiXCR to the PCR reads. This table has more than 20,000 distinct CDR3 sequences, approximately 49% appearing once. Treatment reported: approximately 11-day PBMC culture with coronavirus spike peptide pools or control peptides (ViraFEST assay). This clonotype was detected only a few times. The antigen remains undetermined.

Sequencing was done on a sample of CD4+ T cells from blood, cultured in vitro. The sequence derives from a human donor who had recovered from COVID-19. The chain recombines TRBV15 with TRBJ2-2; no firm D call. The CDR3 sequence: CATSRNKITGELFF. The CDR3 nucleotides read TGTGCCACCAGCAGAAACAAGATCACCGGGGAGCTGTTTTTT.